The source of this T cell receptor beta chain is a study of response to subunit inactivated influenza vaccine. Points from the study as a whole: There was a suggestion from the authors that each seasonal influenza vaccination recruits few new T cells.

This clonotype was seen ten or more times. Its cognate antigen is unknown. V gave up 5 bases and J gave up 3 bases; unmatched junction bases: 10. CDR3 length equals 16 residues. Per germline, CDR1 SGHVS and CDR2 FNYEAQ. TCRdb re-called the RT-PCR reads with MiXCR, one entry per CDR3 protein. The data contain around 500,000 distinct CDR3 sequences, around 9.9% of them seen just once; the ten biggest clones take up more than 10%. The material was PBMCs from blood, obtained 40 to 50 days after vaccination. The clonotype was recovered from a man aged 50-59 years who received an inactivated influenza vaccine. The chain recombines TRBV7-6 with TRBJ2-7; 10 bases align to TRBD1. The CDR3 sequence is CASSAFPRTGGYEQYF. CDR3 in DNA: TGTGCCAGCAGCGCCTTTCCAAGGACAGGGGGCTACGAGCAGTACTTC.